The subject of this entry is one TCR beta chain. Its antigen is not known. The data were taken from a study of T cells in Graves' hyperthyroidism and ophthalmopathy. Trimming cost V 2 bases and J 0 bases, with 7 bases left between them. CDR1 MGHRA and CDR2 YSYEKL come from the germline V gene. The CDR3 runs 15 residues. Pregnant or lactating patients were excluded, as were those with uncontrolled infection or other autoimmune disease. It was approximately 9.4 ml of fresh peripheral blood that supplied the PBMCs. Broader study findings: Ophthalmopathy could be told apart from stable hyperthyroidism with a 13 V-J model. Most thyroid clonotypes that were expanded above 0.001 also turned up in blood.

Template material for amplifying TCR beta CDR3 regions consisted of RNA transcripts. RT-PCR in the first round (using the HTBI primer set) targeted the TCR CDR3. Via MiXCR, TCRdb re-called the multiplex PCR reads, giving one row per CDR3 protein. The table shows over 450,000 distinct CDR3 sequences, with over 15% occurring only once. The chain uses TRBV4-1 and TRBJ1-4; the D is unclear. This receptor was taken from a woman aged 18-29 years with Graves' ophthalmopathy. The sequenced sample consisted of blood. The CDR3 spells CASSQRTATNEKLFF. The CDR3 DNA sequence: TGCGCCAGCAGCCAAAGGACGGCAACTAATGAAAAACTGTTTTTT.